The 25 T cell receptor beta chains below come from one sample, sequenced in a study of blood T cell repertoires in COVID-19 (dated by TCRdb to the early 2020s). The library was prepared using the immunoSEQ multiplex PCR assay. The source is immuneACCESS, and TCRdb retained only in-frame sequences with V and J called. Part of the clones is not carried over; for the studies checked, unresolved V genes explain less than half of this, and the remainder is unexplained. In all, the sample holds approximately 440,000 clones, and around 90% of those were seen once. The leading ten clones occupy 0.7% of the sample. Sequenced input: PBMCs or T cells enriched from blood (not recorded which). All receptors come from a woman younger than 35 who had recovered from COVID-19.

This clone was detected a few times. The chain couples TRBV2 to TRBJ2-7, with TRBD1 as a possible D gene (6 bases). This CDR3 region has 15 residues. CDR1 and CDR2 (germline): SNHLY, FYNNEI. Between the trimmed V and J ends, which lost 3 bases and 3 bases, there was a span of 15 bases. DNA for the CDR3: TGTGCCAGCAGTGAGGTTGGGACACCTAACTACGAGCAGTACTTC. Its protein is CASSEVGTPNYEQYF.

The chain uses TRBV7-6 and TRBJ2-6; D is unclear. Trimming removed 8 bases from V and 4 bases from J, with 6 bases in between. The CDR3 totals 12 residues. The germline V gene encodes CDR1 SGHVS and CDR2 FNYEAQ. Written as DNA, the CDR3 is TGTGCCAGCTCCTCCGGGGCCAACGTCCTGACTTTC. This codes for CASSSGANVLTF.

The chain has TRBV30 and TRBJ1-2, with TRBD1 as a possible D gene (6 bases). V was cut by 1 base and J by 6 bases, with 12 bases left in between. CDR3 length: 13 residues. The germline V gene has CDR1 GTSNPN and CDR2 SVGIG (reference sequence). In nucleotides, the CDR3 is TGTGCCTGGAGTGCGTGGGGACACGATGGCTACACCTTC. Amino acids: CAWSAWGHDGYTF.

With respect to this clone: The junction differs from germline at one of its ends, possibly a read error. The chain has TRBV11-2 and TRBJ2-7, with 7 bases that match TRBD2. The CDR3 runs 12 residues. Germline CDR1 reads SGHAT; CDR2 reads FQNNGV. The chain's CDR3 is CASSLAGGLVIF. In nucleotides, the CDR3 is TGTGCCAGCAGCTTAGCGGGCGGACTAGTGATCTTC.

CDR3 region: CASSLDSAGWNSPLHF. The CDR3 coding sequence is TGTGCCAGCAGCTTAGATAGTGCGGGATGGAATTCACCCCTCCACTTT. The rearrangement links TRBV7-9 to TRBJ1-6, with D hard to call. V was pared by 1 base and J by 7 bases, with 14 bases between. Germline lookup yields CDR1 SEHNR and CDR2 FQNEAQ (reference sequence). The CDR3 covers 16 residues.

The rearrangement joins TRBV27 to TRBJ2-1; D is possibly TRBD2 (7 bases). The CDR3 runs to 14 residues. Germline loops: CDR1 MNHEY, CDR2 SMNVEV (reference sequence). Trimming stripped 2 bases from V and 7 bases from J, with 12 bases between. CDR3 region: CASSLGGRGNEQFF. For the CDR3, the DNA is TGTGCCAGCAGTTTAGGGGGGAGGGGGAATGAGCAGTTCTTC.

The CDR3 nucleotides are TGCGCCAGCAGCCCCGCATCCCATCAGGGGCGGTGGGGTGAAGCTTTCTTT. Its protein product is CASSPASHQGRWGEAFF. The gene calls are TRBV5-1 and TRBJ1-1; D may be TRBD1 (6 bases). Germline V gene data show CDR1 as SGHRS and CDR2 as YFSETQ. V lost 4 bases and J lost 7, with 26 bases in between. The CDR3 totals 17 residues.

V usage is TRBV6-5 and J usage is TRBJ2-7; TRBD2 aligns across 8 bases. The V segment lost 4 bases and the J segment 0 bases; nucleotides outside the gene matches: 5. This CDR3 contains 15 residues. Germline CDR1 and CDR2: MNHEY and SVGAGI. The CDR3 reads CASSSTRGASYEQYF. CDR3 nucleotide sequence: TGTGCCAGCAGTTCGACGCGGGGGGCCTCCTACGAGCAGTACTTC.

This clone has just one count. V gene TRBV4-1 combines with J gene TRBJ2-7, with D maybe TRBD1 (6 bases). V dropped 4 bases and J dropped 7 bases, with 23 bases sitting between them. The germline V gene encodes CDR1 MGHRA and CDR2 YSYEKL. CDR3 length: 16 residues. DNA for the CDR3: TGCGCCAGCAGCCGGGGGATGGGGGCCGCCGCTACGGAGCAGTACTTC. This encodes CASSRGMGAAATEQYF.

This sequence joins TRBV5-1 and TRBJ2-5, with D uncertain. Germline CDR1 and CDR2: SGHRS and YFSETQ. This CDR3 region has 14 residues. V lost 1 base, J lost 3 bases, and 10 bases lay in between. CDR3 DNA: TGCGCCAGCAGCTTGCCCGGCGGCAAAGAGACCCAGTACTTC. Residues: CASSLPGGKETQYF. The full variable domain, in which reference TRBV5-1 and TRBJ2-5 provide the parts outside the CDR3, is KAGVTQTPRYLIKTRGQQVTLSCSPISGHRSVSWYQQTPGQGLQFLFEYFSETQRNKGNFPGRFSGRQFSNSRSEMNVSTLELGDSALYLCASSLPGGKETQYFGPGTRLLVL.

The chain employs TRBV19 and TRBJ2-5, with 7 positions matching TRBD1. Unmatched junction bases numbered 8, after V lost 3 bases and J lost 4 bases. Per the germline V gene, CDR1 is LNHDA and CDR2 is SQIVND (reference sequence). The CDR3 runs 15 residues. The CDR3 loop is CASSIRRGQGETQYF. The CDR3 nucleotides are TGTGCCAGTAGTATTAGAAGGGGGCAAGGAGAGACCCAGTACTTC.

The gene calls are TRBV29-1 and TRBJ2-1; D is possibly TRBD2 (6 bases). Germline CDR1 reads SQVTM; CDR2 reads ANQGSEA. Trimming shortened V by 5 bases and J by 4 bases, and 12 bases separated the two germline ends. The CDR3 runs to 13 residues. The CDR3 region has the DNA TGCAGCGTTCCGGGGGACCTTTACAATGAGCAGTTCTTC. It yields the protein CSVPGDLYNEQFF.

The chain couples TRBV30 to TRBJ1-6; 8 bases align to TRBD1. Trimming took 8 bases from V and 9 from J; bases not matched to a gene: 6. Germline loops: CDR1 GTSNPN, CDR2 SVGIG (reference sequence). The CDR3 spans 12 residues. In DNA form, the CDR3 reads TGTGCCGCCGACAGGGGAGGTTCACCCCTCCACTTT. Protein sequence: CAADRGGSPLHF.

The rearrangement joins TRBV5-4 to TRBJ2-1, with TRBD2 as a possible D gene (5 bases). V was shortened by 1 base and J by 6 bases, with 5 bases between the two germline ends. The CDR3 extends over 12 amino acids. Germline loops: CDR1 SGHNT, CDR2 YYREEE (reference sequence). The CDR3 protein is CASSLSGNEQFF. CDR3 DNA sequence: TGTGCCAGCAGCTTGAGCGGCAATGAGCAGTTCTTC. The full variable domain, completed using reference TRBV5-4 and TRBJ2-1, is ETGVTQSPTHLIKTRGQQVTLRCSSQSGHNTVSWYQQALGQGPQFIFQYYREEENGRGNFPPRFSGLQFPNYSSELNVNALELDDSALYLCASSLSGNEQFFGPGTRLTVL.

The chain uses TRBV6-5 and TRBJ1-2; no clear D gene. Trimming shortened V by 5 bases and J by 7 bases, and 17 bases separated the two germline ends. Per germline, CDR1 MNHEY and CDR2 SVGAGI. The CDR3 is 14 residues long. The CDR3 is CASSLSIETGGYTF. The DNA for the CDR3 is TGTGCCAGCAGTCTCTCGATTGAGACGGGTGGCTACACCTTC.

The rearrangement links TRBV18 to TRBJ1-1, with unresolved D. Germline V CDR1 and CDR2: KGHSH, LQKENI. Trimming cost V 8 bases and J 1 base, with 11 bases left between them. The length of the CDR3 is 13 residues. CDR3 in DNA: TGTGCCAGCGCTTTGGGCGCGAACACTGAAGCTTTCTTT. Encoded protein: CASALGANTEAFF.

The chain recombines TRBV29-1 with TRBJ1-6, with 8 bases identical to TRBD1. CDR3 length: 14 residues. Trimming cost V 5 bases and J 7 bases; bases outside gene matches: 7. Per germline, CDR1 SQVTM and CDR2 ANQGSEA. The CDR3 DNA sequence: TGCAGCGTTATGGCAGGGACAGGAAATTCACCCCTCCACTTT. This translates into CSVMAGTGNSPLHF.

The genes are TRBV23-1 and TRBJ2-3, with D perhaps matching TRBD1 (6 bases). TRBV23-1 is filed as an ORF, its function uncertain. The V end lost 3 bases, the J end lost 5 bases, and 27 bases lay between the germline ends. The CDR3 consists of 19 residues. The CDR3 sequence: CASSHSPLGRGDPEDTQYF. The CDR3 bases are TGCGCCAGCAGTCATTCCCCCCTAGGCAGGGGTGACCCGGAAGATACGCAGTATTTT.

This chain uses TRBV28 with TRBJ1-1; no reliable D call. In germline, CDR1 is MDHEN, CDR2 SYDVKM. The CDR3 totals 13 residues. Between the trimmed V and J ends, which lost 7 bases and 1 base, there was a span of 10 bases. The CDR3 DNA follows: TGTGCCAGCATCACGGAGGAGAACACTGAAGCTTTCTTT. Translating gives CASITEENTEAFF.

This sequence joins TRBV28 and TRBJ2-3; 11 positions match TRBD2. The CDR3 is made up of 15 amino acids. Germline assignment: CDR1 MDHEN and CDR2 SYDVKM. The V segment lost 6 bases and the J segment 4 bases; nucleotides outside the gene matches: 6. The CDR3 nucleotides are TGTGCCAGCAGCCTACTAGCGGGGGTACCAGATACGCAGTATTTT. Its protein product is CASSLLAGVPDTQYF. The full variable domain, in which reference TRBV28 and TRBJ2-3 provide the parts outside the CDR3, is DVKVTQSSRYLVKRTGEKVFLECVQDMDHENMFWYRQDPGLGLRLIYFSYDVKMKEKGDIPEGYSVSREKKERFSLILESASTNQTSMYLCASSLLAGVPDTQYFGPGTRLTVL.

The CDR3 DNA reads TGTGCCAGCAGTCGAGGGTACGCCGGGGAGCTGTTTTTT. Translating it yields CASSRGYAGELFF. The V gene is TRBV12-3 or TRBV12-4, the J gene TRBJ2-2; tentative D call: TRBD2 (5 bases). The V end was cut by 5 bases, the J end by 6 bases, with 10 bases between. The CDR3 totals 13 residues.

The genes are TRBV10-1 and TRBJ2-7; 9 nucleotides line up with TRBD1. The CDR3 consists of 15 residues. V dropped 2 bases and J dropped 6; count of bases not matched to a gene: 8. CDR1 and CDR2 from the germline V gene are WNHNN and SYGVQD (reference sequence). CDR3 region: CASSEEDRGGSEQYF. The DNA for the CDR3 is TGCGCCAGCAGTGAGGAGGACAGGGGAGGCAGCGAGCAGTACTTC.

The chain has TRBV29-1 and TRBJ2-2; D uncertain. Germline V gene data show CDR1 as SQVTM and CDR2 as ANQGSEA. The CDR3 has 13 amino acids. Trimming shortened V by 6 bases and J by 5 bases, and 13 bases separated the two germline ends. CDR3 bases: TGCAGCGTCCCCGAACAGTCTACCGGGGAGCTGTTTTTT. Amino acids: CSVPEQSTGELFF.

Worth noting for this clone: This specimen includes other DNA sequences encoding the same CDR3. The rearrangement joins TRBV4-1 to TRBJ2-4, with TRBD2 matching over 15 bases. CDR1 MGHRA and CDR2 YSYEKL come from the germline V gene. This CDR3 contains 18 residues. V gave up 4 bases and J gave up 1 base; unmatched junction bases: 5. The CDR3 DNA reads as TGCGCCAGCAGCCCCGGACTAGCGGGGGGGCGTGCCAAAAACATTCAGTACTTC. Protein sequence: CASSPGLAGGRAKNIQYF.

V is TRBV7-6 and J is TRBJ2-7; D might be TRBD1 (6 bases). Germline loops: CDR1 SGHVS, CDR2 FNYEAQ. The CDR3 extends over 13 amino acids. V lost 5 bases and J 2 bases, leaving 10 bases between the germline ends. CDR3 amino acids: CASSRQAAYEQYF. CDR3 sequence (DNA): TGTGCCAGCAGCCGACAGGCCGCCTACGAGCAGTACTTC.